These T cell receptor beta chains were read from a single sample in a study of neurological immune-mediated disorders. Each CDR3 protein is one row after TCRdb ran MiXCR on the 5' RACE reads. This sample has just over 50,000 distinct CDR3 sequences, with about 3.5% found just once. Material: PBMCs. The receptors were gathered from a man aged 40-49 years with multiple sclerosis. CDR3s include the opening cysteine and the closing phenylalanine or tryptophan. The order of the fields is V gene, clone size, J gene, D gene, CDR3 DNA, CDR3 protein. D genes are given only for firm matches. Clone size, where shown, is once, few, many, or a class for clones that have expanded.

v_gene: TRBV5-1
abundance: many
j_gene: TRBJ1-2
d_gene: -
CDR3nt: TGCGCCAGCAGCTTGGCCGGTAGTATAGGGGATTATGGCTACACCTTC
CDR3aa: CASSLAGSIGDYGYTF

v_gene: TRBV12-3/TRBV12-4
abundance: many
j_gene: TRBJ2-1
d_gene: -
CDR3nt: TGTGCCAGCAGTCTAAACAGGGGAGGGCACAATGAGCAGTTCTTC
CDR3aa: CASSLNRGGHNEQFF

v_gene: TRBV5-1
abundance: many
j_gene: TRBJ2-7
d_gene: TRBD1
CDR3nt: TGCGCCAGCAGCAATGGAGGGACAGGGGGGTACGAGCAGTACTTC
CDR3aa: CASSNGGTGGYEQYF

v_gene: TRBV29-1
abundance: many
j_gene: TRBJ2-7
d_gene: TRBD2
CDR3nt: TGCAGCGTGGGGACTATGGCCTACGAGCAGTACTTC
CDR3aa: CSVGTMAYEQYF

v_gene: TRBV20-1
abundance: -
j_gene: TRBJ1-3
d_gene: TRBD1
CDR3nt: TGCAGTGCTAGAGATGGACAGGGGGCAGGAAACACCATATATTTT
CDR3aa: CSARDGQGAGNTIYF

v_gene: TRBV9
abundance: many
j_gene: TRBJ1-5
d_gene: -
CDR3nt: TGTGCCAGCAGCCAGGGAGGGGGAGAGGATCAGCCCCAGAATTTT
CDR3aa: CASSQGGGEDQPQNF

v_gene: TRBV20-1
abundance: many
j_gene: TRBJ1-2
d_gene: -
CDR3nt: TGCAGTGCTAGAGACGGGACGGCCTATGGCTACACCTTC
CDR3aa: CSARDGTAYGYTF

v_gene: TRBV5-1
abundance: many
j_gene: TRBJ1-6
d_gene: TRBD1
CDR3nt: TGCGCCAGCAGCTTCGGGACAGGACAAAATTCACCCCTCCACTTT
CDR3aa: CASSFGTGQNSPLHF

v_gene: TRBV12-3/TRBV12-4
abundance: many
j_gene: TRBJ2-2
d_gene: TRBD2
CDR3nt: TGTGCCAGCAGCTCACTAGCGGGGGACACCGGGGAGCTGTTTTTT
CDR3aa: CASSSLAGDTGELFF

v_gene: TRBV20-1
abundance: -
j_gene: TRBJ2-1
d_gene: TRBD2
CDR3nt: TGCAGGGGGACTAGCGGCAATGAGCAGTTCTTC
CDR3aa: CRGTSGNEQFF

v_gene: TRBV3-1
abundance: -
j_gene: TRBJ2-3
d_gene: -
CDR3nt: TGTGCCAACAGCCAAGATCCTTGGGGCAGGGCACCGGTCGTTGTCGGTACAGATACGCAGTATTTT
CDR3aa: CANSQDPWGRAPVVVGTDTQYF

v_gene: TRBV18
abundance: many
j_gene: TRBJ2-2
d_gene: -
CDR3nt: TGTGCCAGCTCACGGAACTCAGGCGGAGACACCGGGGAGCTGTTTTTT
CDR3aa: CASSRNSGGDTGELFF

v_gene: TRBV27
abundance: many
j_gene: TRBJ2-3
d_gene: TRBD2
CDR3nt: TGTGCCAGCAGACATAGGTGGGGTAGCGGGGTCGGAGGCACAGATACGCAGTATTTT
CDR3aa: CASRHRWGSGVGGTDTQYF

v_gene: TRBV12-3/TRBV12-4
abundance: many
j_gene: TRBJ2-7
d_gene: -
CDR3nt: TGTGCCAGCAGTTTAGCGGTGGGTACCCGCGACGAGCAGTACTTC
CDR3aa: CASSLAVGTRDEQYF

v_gene: TRBV6-6
abundance: many
j_gene: TRBJ1-2
d_gene: TRBD1
CDR3nt: TGTGCCAGCAGGACAGGGAACTATGGCTACACCTTC
CDR3aa: CASRTGNYGYTF

v_gene: TRBV5-1
abundance: many
j_gene: TRBJ2-1
d_gene: -
CDR3nt: TGCGCCAGCAGCTTCTCAGACACCTCCTACAATGAGCAGTTCTTC
CDR3aa: CASSFSDTSYNEQFF

v_gene: TRBV15
abundance: many
j_gene: TRBJ1-1
d_gene: -
CDR3nt: TGTGCCACCAGCAGAGGTGTGTTCTACACTGAAGCTTTCTTT
CDR3aa: CATSRGVFYTEAFF

v_gene: TRBV4-1
abundance: -
j_gene: TRBJ2-3
d_gene: -
CDR3nt: TGCGTCAGCAGCCAAGTCGCTATGGGGGGCGGGGATACGCAGTATTTT
CDR3aa: CVSSQVAMGGGDTQYF

v_gene: TRBV5-5
abundance: -
j_gene: TRBJ1-6
d_gene: -
CDR3nt: TGTGCCAGCAGCTTGGTCGGGGGGCAGCTTTCACCCCTCAACTTT
CDR3aa: CASSLVGGQLSPLNF

v_gene: TRBV29-1
abundance: many
j_gene: TRBJ1-6
d_gene: -
CDR3nt: TGCAGCGTTGAATGTCCCGGGACTGAGGGGGGAGGTTCACCCCTCCACTTT
CDR3aa: CSVECPGTEGGGSPLHF

v_gene: TRBV5-1
abundance: many
j_gene: TRBJ2-3
d_gene: TRBD2
CDR3nt: TGCGCCAGCAGCATCCTCGGCGGGGGGGCGAAGGCAGATACGCAGTATTTT
CDR3aa: CASSILGGGAKADTQYF

v_gene: TRBV20-1
abundance: many
j_gene: TRBJ2-2
d_gene: -
CDR3nt: TGCAGTGCTAGGGGCAGGGCCGGGGAGCTGTTTTTT
CDR3aa: CSARGRAGELFF

v_gene: TRBV10-3
abundance: few
j_gene: TRBJ2-5
d_gene: TRBD1
CDR3nt: TGTGCCATCAGGGGGACAGGGTTAGAGACCCAGTACTTC
CDR3aa: CAIRGTGLETQYF